This TCR beta chain was retrieved from a study of CD8+CD57+ T cells in acquired aplastic anemia. Genomic DNA constituted the template upon which TCR beta VDJ and CDR3 profiling was performed. TCRdb re-called the reads with MiXCR, one entry per CDR3 protein. The sample has about 190,000 distinct CDR3 sequences; 64% are singletons. V shed 8 bases and J shed 4 bases, with 12 bases lying between them. The CDR3 loop spans 13 amino acids. This chain uses TRBV12-3 or TRBV12-4 with TRBJ2-1, with D maybe TRBD1 (5 bases). The TCR was taken from a human donor with severe aplastic anemia or a healthy control (not recorded which). Sample: sorted CD4+, CD8+, or CD8+CD57+ T cells (not recorded which) from PBMCs. Here the CDR3 reads CASLAGRYNEQFF. The CDR3 coding sequence is TGTGCCAGCCTGGCAGGGCGGTACAATGAGCAGTTCTTC.